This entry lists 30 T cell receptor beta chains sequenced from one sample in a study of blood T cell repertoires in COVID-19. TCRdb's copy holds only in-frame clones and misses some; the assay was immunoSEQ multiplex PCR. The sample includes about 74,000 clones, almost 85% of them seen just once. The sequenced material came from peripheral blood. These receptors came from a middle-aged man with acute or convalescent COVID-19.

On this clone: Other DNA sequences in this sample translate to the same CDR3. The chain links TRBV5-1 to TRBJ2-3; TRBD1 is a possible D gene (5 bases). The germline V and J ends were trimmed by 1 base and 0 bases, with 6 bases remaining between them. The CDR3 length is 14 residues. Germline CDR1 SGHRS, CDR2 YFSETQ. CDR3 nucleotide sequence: TGCGCCAGCAGCTTGCAGGGTAGCACAGATACGCAGTATTTT. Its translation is CASSLQGSTDTQYF.

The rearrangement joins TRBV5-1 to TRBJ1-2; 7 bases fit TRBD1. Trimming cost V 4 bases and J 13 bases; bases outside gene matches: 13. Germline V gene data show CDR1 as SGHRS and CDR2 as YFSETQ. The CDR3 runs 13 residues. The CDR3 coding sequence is TGCGCCAGCAGCACGGGACAGCTTTCGAGTTGCACCTTC. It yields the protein CASSTGQLSSCTF.

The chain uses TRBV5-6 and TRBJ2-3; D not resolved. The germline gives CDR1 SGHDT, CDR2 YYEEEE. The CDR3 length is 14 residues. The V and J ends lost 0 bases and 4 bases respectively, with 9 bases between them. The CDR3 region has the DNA TGTGCCAGCAGCTTGGTTGTGTTCTCAGATACGCAGTATTTT. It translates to CASSLVVFSDTQYF. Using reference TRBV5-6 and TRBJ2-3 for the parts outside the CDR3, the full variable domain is DAGVTQSPTHLIKTRGQQVTLRCSPKSGHDTVSWYQQALGQGPQFIFQYYEEEERQRGNFPDRFSGHQFPNYSSELNVNALLLGDSALYLCASSLVVFSDTQYFGPGTRLTVL.

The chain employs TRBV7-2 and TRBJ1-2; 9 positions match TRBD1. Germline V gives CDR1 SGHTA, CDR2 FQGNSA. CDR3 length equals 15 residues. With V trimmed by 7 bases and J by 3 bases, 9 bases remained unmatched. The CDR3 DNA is TGTGCCAGCACCTGGGACAGGGAGTTTGACTATGGCTACACCTTC. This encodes CASTWDREFDYGYTF.

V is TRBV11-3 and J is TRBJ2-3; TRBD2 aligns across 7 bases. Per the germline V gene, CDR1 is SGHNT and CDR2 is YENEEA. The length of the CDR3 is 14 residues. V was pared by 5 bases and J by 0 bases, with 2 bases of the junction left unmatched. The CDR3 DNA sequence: TGTGCCAGCAGCCGAGCGGGGAGCACAGATACGCAGTATTTT. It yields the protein CASSRAGSTDTQYF.

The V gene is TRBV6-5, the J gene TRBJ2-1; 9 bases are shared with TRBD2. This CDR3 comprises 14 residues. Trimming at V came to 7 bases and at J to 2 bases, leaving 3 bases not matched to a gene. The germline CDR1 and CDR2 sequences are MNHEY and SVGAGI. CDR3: CASTWTSAYNEQFF. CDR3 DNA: TGTGCCAGCACCTGGACTAGCGCCTACAATGAGCAGTTCTTC.

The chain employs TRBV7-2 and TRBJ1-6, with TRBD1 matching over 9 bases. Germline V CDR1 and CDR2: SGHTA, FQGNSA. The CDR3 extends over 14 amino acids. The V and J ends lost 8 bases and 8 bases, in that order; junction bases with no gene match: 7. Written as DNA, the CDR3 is TGTGCCAGCCGTCGACAGGGGGAGTATTCACCCCTCCACTTT. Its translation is CASRRQGEYSPLHF.

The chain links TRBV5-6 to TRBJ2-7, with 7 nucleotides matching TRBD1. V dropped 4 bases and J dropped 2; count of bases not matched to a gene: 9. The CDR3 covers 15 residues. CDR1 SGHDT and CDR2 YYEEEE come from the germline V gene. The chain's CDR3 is CASSVSGTVTYEQYF. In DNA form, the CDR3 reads TGTGCCAGCAGCGTATCCGGGACAGTTACCTACGAGCAGTACTTC.

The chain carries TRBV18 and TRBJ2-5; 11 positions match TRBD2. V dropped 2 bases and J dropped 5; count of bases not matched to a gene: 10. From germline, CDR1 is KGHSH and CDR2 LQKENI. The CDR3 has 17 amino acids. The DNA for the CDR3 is TGTGCCAGCTCACCAATGAGTAGCGGGGGGGCCCGTGAGACCCAGTACTTC. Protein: CASSPMSSGGARETQYF.

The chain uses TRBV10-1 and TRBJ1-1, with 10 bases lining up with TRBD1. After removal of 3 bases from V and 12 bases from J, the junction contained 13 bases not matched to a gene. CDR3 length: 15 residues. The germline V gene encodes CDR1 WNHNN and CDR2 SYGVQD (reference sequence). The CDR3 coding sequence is TGCGCCAGCAGTGACCCGGACAGGGGGGCAACTGGGACTTTCTTT. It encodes CASSDPDRGATGTFF.

The CDR3 DNA follows: TGTGCCAGCAGCCAAGATTGGGATGACAGGGGATACGAGCAGTACTTC. The encoded protein is CASSQDWDDRGYEQYF. This chain connects TRBV3-1 (or the pseudogene TRBV3-2) to TRBJ2-7; 8 nucleotides agree with TRBD1. The CDR3 runs 16 residues. CDR1 and CDR2 (germline): LGHDT, YNNKEL (reference sequence). V dropped 0 bases and J dropped 4; count of bases not matched to a gene: 8.

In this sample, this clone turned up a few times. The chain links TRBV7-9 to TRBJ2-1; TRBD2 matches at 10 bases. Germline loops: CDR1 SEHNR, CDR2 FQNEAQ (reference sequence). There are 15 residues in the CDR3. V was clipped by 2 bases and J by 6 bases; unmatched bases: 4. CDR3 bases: TGTGCCAGCAGCTTAACTAGCGGGGTCTTCAATGAGCAGTTCTTC. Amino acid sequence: CASSLTSGVFNEQFF.

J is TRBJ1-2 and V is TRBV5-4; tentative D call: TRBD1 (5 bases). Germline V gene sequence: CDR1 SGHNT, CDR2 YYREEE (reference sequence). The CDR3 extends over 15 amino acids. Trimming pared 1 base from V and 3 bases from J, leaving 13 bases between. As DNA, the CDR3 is TGTGCCAGCAGCTTGACGCGGGGCGCAGACTATGGCTACACCTTC. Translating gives CASSLTRGADYGYTF.

CDR3 protein: CATQPRLVEEQFF. CDR3 coding DNA: TGTGCCACTCAACCGCGACTAGTCGAGGAGCAGTTCTTC. The V and J genes are TRBV10-3 and TRBJ2-1, with D maybe TRBD2 (6 bases). Between the trimmed V and J ends, which lost 10 bases and 10 bases, there was a span of 20 bases. The CDR3 spans 13 residues. Germline lookup yields CDR1 ENHRY and CDR2 SYGVKD.

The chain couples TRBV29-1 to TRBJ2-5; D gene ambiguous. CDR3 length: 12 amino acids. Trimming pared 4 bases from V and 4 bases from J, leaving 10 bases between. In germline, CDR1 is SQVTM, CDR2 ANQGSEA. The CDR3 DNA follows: TGCAGCGTTGTAGGCGGAGCAGAGACCCAGTACTTC. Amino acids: CSVVGGAETQYF.

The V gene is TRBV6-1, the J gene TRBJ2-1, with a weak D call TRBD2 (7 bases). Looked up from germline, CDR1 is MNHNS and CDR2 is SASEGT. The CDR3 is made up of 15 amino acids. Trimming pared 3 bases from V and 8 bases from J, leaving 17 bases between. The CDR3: CASSDIGGDIDEQFF. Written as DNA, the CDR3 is TGTGCCAGCAGTGATATAGGGGGGGATATCGATGAGCAGTTCTTC.

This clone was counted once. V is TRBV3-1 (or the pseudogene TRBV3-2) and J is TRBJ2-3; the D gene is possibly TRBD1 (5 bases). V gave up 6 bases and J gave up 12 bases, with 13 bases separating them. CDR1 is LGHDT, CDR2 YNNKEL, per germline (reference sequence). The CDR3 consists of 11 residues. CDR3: CASRIDRIQYF. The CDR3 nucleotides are TGTGCCAGCAGGATCGACAGAATTCAGTATTTT.

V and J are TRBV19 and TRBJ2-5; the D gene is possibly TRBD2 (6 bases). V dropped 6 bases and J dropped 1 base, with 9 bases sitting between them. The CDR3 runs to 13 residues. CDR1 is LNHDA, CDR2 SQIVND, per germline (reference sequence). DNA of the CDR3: TGTGCCAGTAGGGCGGGGTTCCAAGAGACCCAGTACTTC. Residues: CASRAGFQETQYF.

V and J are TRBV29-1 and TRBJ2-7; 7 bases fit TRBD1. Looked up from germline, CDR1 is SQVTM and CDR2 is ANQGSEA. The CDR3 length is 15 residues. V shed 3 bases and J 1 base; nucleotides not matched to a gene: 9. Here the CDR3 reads CSVEDDRASSYEQYF. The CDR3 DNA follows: TGCAGCGTTGAGGACGACAGGGCTTCTTCCTACGAGCAGTACTTC.

This chain's CDR3 is CASSLGGFGELFF. In DNA, the CDR3 is TGTGCCAGCAGCTTGGGTGGCTTCGGGGAGCTGTTTTTT. The chain uses TRBV5-4 and TRBJ2-2; D remains unclear. The V and J ends lost 0 bases and 7 bases respectively, with 7 bases between them. CDR3 length: 13 amino acids. CDR1 and CDR2 from the germline V gene are SGHNT and YYREEE (reference sequence).

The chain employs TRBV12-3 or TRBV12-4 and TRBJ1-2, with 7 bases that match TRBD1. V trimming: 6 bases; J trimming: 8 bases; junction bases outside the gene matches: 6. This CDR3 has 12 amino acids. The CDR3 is CASSSDRPGYTF. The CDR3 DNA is TGTGCCAGCAGCTCGGACAGGCCGGGCTACACCTTC.

CDR3 loop: CAWAIKLDTQYF. The CDR3 DNA is TGTGCCTGGGCGATAAAACTAGATACGCAGTATTTT. The rearrangement joins TRBV30 to TRBJ2-3; D call uncertain. Per germline, CDR1 GTSNPN and CDR2 SVGIG (reference sequence). The CDR3 is made up of 12 amino acids. The ends were cut back, 5 bases at V and 5 bases at J, with 11 bases in the middle. Filled out from reference TRBV30 and TRBJ2-3, the complete variable domain reads SQTIHQWPATLVQPVGSPLSLECTVEGTSNPNLYWYRQAAGRGLQLLFYSVGIGQISSEVPQNLSASRPQDRQFILSSKKLLLSDSGFYLCAWAIKLDTQYFGPGTRLTVL.

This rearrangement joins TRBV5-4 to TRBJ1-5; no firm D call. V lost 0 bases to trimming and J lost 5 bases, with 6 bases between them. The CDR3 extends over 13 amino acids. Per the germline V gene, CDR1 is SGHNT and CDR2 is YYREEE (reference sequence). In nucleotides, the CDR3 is TGTGCCAGCAGCTTGGAACAAGATCAGCCCCAGCATTTT. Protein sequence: CASSLEQDQPQHF.

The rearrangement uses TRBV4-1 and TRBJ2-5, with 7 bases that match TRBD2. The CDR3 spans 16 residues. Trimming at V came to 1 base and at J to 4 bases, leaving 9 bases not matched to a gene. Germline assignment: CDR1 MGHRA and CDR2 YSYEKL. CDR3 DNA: TGCGCCAGCAGCCAAGGGAGACGGGGCGGGGGAGAGACCCAGTACTTC. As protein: CASSQGRRGGGETQYF.

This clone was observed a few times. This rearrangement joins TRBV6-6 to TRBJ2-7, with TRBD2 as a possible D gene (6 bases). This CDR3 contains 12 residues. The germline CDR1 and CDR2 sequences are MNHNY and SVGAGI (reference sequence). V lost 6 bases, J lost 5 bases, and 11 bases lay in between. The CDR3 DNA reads TGTGCCAGCAGCCCCGGGAGAAACGAGCAGTACGTC. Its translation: CASSPGRNEQYV.

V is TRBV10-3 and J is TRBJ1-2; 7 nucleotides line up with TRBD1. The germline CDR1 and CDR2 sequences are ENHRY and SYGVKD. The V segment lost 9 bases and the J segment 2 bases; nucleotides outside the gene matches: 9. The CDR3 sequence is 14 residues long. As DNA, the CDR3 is TGTGCCATAAGCCCAAGGGGACAGAACTATGGCTACACCTTC. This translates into CAISPRGQNYGYTF.

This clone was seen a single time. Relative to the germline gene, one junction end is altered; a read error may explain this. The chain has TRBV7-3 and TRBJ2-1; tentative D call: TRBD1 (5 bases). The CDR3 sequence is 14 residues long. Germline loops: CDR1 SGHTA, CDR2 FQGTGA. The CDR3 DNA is TGTGCCAGCAGCCCCCAAGGGGCCTACAATGCGCAGTTCTTC. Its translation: CASSPQGAYNAQFF.

CDR3 region: CASSQGSGGAYNEQFF. In DNA form, the CDR3 reads TGTGCCAGCAGCCAAGGATCCGGGGGGGCCTACAATGAGCAGTTCTTC. This rearrangement joins TRBV3-1 (or the pseudogene TRBV3-2) to TRBJ2-1, with 8 bases lining up with TRBD2. The CDR3 totals 16 residues. V gave up 1 base and J gave up 2 bases; unmatched junction bases: 4. CDR1 and CDR2 from the germline V gene are LGHDT and YNNKEL (reference sequence).

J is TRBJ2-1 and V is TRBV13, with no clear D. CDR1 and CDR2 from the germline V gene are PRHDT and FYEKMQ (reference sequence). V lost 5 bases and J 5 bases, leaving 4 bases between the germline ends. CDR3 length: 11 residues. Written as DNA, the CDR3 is TGTGCCAGCAGCCCAAACAATGAGCAGTTCTTC. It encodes CASSPNNEQFF.

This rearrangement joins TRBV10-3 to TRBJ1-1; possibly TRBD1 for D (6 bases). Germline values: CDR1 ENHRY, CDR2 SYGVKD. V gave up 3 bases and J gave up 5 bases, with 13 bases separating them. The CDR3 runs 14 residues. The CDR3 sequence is CAISDSGVWTEAFF. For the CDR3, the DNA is TGTGCCATCAGTGACTCAGGGGTATGGACTGAAGCTTTCTTT.